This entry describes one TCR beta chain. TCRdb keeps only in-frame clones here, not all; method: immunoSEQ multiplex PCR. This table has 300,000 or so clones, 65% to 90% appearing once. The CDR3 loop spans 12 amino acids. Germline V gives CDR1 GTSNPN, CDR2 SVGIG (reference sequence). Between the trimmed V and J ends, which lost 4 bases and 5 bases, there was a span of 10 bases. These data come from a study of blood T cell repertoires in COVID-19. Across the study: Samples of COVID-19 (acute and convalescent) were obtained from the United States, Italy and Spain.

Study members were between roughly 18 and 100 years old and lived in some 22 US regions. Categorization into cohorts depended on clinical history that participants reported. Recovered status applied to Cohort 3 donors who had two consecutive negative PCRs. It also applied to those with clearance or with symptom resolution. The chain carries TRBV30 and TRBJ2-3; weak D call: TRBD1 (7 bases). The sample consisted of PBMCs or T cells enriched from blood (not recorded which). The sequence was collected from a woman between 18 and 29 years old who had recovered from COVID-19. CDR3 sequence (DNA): TGTGCCTGGACGCAGGGGGGAGATACGCAGTATTTT. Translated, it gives CAWTQGGDTQYF.